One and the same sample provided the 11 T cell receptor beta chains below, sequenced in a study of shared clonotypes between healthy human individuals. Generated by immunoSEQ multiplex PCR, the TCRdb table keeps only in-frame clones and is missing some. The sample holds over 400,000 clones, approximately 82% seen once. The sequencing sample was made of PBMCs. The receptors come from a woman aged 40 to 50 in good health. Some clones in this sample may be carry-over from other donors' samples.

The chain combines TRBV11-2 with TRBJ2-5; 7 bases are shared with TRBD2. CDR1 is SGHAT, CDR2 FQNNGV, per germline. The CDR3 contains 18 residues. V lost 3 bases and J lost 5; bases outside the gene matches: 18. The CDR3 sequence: CASSFQPWAGVSKETQYF. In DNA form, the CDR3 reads TGTGCCAGCAGCTTTCAGCCTTGGGCGGGAGTCTCCAAGGAGACCCAGTACTTC.

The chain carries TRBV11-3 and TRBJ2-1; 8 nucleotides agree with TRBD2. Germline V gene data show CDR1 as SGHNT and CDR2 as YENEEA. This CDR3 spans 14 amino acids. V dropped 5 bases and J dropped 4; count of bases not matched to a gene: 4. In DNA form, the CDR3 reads TGTGCCAGCAGCCTTAGCGGGGATTACAATGAGCAGTTCTTC. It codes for CASSLSGDYNEQFF.

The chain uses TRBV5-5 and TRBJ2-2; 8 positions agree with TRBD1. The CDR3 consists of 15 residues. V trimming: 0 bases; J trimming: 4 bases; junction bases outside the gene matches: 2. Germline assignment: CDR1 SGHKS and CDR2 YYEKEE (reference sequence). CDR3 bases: TGTGCCAGCAGCTTGGGCAGGGGGCTCACCGGGGAGCTGTTTTTT. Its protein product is CASSLGRGLTGELFF.

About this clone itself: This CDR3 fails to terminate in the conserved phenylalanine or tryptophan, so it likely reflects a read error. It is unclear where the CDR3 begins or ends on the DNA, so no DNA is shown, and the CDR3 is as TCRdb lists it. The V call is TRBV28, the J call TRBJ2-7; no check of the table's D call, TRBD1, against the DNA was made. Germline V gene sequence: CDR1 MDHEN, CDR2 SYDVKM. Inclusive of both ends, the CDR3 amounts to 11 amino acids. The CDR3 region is CASSFTGGAEY.

CDR3 nucleotide sequence: TGTGCCAGCAGTCCCCCGCCCCCAGGGACAGCACAAGAGACCCAGTACTTC. Translating gives CASSPPPPGTAQETQYF. The gene calls are TRBV28 and TRBJ2-5; 7 nucleotides agree with TRBD1. Germline CDR1 is MDHEN and CDR2 is SYDVKM. The CDR3 extends over 17 amino acids. Trimming took 5 bases from V and 2 from J; bases not matched to a gene: 14.

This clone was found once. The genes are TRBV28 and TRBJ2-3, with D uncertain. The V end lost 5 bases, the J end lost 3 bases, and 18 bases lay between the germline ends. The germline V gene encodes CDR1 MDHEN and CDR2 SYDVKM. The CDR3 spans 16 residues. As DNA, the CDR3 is TGTGCCAGCAGTCCCATCGCGGCAGATGGGACAGATACGCAGTATTTT. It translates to CASSPIAADGTDTQYF.

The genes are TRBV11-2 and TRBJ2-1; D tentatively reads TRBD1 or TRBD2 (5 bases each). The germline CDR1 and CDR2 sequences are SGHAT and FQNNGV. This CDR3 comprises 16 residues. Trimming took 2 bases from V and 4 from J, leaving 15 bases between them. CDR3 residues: CASSLKDGGWYNEQFF. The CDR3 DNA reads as TGTGCCAGCAGCTTAAAGGATGGGGGTTGGTACAATGAGCAGTTCTTC.

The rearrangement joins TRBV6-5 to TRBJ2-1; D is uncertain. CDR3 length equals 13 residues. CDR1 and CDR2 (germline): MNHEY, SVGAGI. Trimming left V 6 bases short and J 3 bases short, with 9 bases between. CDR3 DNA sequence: TGTGCCAGCAGCGCTTGGGTCTACAATGAGCAGTTCTTC. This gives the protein CASSAWVYNEQFF.

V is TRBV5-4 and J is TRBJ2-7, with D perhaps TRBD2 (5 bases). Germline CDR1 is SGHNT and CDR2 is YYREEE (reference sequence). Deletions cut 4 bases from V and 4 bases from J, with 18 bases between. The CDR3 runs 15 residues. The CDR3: CASSDGKQQIYEQYF. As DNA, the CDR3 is TGTGCCAGCAGCGACGGGAAACAGCAGATATACGAGCAGTACTTC. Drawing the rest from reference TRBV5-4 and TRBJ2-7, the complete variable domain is ETGVTQSPTHLIKTRGQQVTLRCSSQSGHNTVSWYQQALGQGPQFIFQYYREEENGRGNFPPRFSGLQFPNYSSELNVNALELDDSALYLCASSDGKQQIYEQYFGPGTRLTVT.

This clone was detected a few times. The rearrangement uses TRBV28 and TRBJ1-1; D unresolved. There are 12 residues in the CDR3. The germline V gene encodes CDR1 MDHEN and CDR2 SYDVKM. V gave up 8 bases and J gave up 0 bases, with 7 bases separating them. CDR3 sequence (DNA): TGTGCCAGCTGGGATATGAACACTGAAGCTTTCTTT. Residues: CASWDMNTEAFF.

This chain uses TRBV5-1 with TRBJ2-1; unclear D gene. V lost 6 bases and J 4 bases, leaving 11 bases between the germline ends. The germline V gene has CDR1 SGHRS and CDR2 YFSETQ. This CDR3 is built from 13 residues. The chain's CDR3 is CASKNGSYNEQFF. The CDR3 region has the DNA TGCGCCAGCAAGAACGGATCTTACAATGAGCAGTTCTTC.